This TCR beta chain came from a study of Ad26.COV2.S vaccination and SARS-CoV-2 variants. Regarding treatment: roughly 18 received Ad26.COV2.S at low or high dose, single or two shots; about 5 received placebo; per-sample allocation not given. Each sample was drawn 63 days after the first injection (of vaccine or placebo). A Boston donor was an adult aged 18-55 years. Wuhan-strain spike was delivered by a replication-incompetent Ad26 vector. Method: immunoSEQ multiplex PCR; TCRdb's copy keeps in-frame clones and lacks some. There are 350,000 to 500,000 clones in the sample; around 90% occur only once, and approximately 4.3% lies in the top ten. The CDR3 sequence is 13 residues long. The V and J ends lost 0 bases and 6 bases respectively, with 8 bases between them.

The starting material was peripheral blood, obtained in a trial of Ad26.COV2.S vaccine versus placebo. The V and J genes are TRBV12-3 or TRBV12-4 and TRBJ2-5; D gene ambiguous. The TCR was taken from a person between 18 and 60 years old who received the Ad26.COV2.S COVID-19 vaccine or a placebo. Here the CDR3 reads CASSLAGTKTQYF. The CDR3 DNA sequence: TGTGCCAGCAGTTTAGCTGGTACGAAGACCCAGTACTTC.